The following is a T cell receptor (beta chain) sequence with its context. Its antigen is as yet unknown. The CDR3 totals 12 residues. Germline V gene sequence: CDR1 DFQATT, CDR2 SNEGSKA (reference sequence). The sample comes from a study of T cells expressing NK-cell markers. In the study overall: Investigators obtained TCR beta repertoires from sorted CD3+CD56+NKG2C+, CD3+CD56+NKG2C- and CD3+CD56-NKG2C+ T cells.

The study's findings and limits: A range of about 1.0-7.0% of CD8+ T cells consisted of dominant NKG2C+ clonotypes in roughly 6 donors.

5'RACE template switching with UMIs produced the TCR beta cDNA. Reprocessing the 5' RACE reads, TCRdb reports a single entry for every CDR3 protein and omits DNA. Found here are 300,000 to 450,000 distinct CDR3 sequences; the top ten clones hold roughly 5.2%. This sequence originates from a man aged 18-69 years in good health. The sequencing input was blood T cells: a sorted CD56 or NKG2C T cell subset, CD4+ or CD8+ T cells, or bulk PBMC T cells (not recorded which). The chain combines TRBV20-1 with TRBJ1-4. The CDR3 here is CSAPWGGEKLFF.